Listed below are T cell receptor beta chains from one sample, sequenced in a study of precursors of human CD4 cytotoxic T cells. TCRdb re-analysed the reads in MiXCR, keeping a single row per CDR3 protein. In the table there are fewer than 200 distinct CDR3 sequences, 35% to 45% of which are singletons. Sequencing used memory CD4+ T cells from blood (PBMCs). These receptors came from a human donor in good health. CDR3s leave out the opening cysteine and the closing phenylalanine or tryptophan.

TRBJ1-4 TRBV30 AWSPRTGTNEKLF